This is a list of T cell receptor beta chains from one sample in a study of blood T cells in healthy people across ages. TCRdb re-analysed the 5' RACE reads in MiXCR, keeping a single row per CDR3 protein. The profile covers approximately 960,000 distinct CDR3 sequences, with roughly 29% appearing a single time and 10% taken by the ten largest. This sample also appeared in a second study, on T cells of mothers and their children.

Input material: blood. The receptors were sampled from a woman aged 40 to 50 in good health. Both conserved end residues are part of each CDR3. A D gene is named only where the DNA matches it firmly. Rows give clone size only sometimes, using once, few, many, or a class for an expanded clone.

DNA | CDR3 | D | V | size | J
TGTGCCAGCAGCTCCCGGGACAGGGTCTCTGAAGCTTTCTTT | CASSSRDRVSEAFF | TRBD1 | TRBV2 | few | TRBJ1-1
TGTGCCAGCAGCGCAGGGCGACAGGGCCGTTCACCCCTCCACTTT | CASSAGRQGRSPLHF | TRBD1 | TRBV9 | many | TRBJ1-6
TGTGCCAGCTCTCCCGGGGACAGGATCGAAGAGACCCAGTACTTC | CASSPGDRIEETQYF | TRBD1 | TRBV12-3/TRBV12-4 | once | TRBJ2-5
TGCAGTGCTAGTCGTCCGGGAGACGTTAACTATGGCTACACCTTC | CSASRPGDVNYGYTF | . | TRBV20-1 | . | TRBJ1-2
TGCAGCGTTGGGCAGGGCTCTGGGGCCAACGTCCTGACTTTC | CSVGQGSGANVLTF | . | TRBV29-1 | many | TRBJ2-6
TGTGCCAGCAGCCAAGGAAATGCGGGGGGGCAAGAGACCCAGTACTTC | CASSQGNAGGQETQYF | TRBD2 | TRBV4-2 | many | TRBJ2-5
TGTGCCAGCAGCTTGGTCTCGGGGGGCGAGCAGTTCTTC | CASSLVSGGEQFF | . | TRBV5-6 | . | TRBJ2-1
TGTGCCAGCAGCCGCGGCGGAAGAGAGACCCAGTACTTC | CASSRGGRETQYF | . | TRBV4-1 | many | TRBJ2-5
TGTGCCAGCAGCTTACTAGGGGGTAGAGATACGCAGTATTTT | CASSLLGGRDTQYF | . | TRBV7-3 | few | TRBJ2-3
TGTGCCAGCAAGACCGGGACTAGCGGATCCTATGATACGCAGTATTTT | CASKTGTSGSYDTQYF | TRBD2 | TRBV2 | . | TRBJ2-3
TGCAGTGCTAGAGTACCTAGCGGGGCCTGGGAGACCCAGTACTTC | CSARVPSGAWETQYF | TRBD2 | TRBV20-1 | . | TRBJ2-5
TGTGCCAGCAGTTACATTTCCAGGGATCTAATGAACACTGAAGCTTTCTTT | CASSYISRDLMNTEAFF | . | TRBV6-5 | . | TRBJ1-1
TGTGCCGGGGGGAGGCGACCTACCTACGAGCAGTACTTC | CAGGRRPTYEQYF | . | TRBV6-2/TRBV6-3 | few | TRBJ2-7
TGTGCCAGCAGTTACAGAGAGGGAAACACCATATATTTT | CASSYREGNTIYF | . | TRBV6-5 | . | TRBJ1-3
TGTGCCAGTAGTCCTTGGAATCAGCCCCAGCATTTT | CASSPWNQPQHF | . | TRBV19 | few | TRBJ1-5
TGTGCCAGCAGTGACTACATAGGGGATCAGCCCCAGCATTTT | CASSDYIGDQPQHF | . | TRBV28 | . | TRBJ1-5
TGCAGCGCCATAGGGGGGGGCAGCTCCTACAATGAGCAGTTCTTC | CSAIGGGSSYNEQFF | . | TRBV29-1 | medium-sized | TRBJ2-1
TGTGCCAGCAGCTTGGGGGTGGGGACAGGTCTGGGGGTTCAGCCCCAGCATTTT | CASSLGVGTGLGVQPQHF | TRBD1 | TRBV5-5 | few | TRBJ1-5
TGTGCCAGCAGCCCCAGCGGAGATGTGCAGTATTTT | CASSPSGDVQYF | . | TRBV12-3/TRBV12-4 | . | TRBJ2-3
TGTGCCAGCAGCGTAGACGCCAACGTCCTGACTTTC | CASSVDANVLTF | . | TRBV9 | few | TRBJ2-6
TGTGCCAGCAGCCCTTCCCCTGATCGGACCGGGGAGCTGTTTTTT | CASSPSPDRTGELFF | . | TRBV6-5 | . | TRBJ2-2
TGCGCCAGCAGCCAAGATTCGGGCGCTGAGCAGTTCTTC | CASSQDSGAEQFF | . | TRBV4-1 | . | TRBJ2-1
TGTGCCACCAGAGGGTCGGGACAGGGGCCGAAGGCGCAGTATTTT | CATRGSGQGPKAQYF | TRBD1 | TRBV15 | few | TRBJ2-3
TGCAGCGTTGAAGAAGGACTAGCGGGGTTCTCCTACGAGCAGTACTTC | CSVEEGLAGFSYEQYF | TRBD2 | TRBV29-1 | many | TRBJ2-7
TGTGCCAGCAGCGTAGGTGGGTCGGTACAAGAGACCCAGTACTTC | CASSVGGSVQETQYF | . | TRBV9 | few | TRBJ2-5
TGTGCCAGCAGTTTCCAGGGTCACTGCGAGCAGTACTTC | CASSFQGHCEQYF | . | TRBV6-6 | . | TRBJ2-7
TGTGCCAGCAGTCCCCTGACTGGTGGCTACACCTTC | CASSPLTGGYTF | . | TRBV12-3/TRBV12-4 | many | TRBJ1-2
TGTGCCAGCAGTTCTGACAGCTCTGGGGCCAACGTCCTGACTTTC | CASSSDSSGANVLTF | . | TRBV28 | many | TRBJ2-6
TGCGCCAGCAGCCTTAACCGGGACTTCTATGGCTACACCTTC | CASSLNRDFYGYTF | . | TRBV5-1 | . | TRBJ1-2